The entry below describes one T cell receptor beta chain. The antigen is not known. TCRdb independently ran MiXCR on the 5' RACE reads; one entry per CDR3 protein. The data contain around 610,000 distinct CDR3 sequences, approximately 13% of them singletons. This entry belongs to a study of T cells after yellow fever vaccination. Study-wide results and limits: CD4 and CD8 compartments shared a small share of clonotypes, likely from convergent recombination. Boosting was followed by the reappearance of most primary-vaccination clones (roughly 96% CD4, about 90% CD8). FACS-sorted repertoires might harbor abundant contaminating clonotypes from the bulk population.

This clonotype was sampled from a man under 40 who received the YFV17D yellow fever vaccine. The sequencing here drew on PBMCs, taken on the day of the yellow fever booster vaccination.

CDR3 coding DNA: TGTGCCAGCAGCCAAGCACTAGCGGGAGGTAGTGAGCAGTTCTTC. The encoded protein is CASSQALAGGSEQFF. This chain joins TRBV3-1 and TRBJ2-1; TRBD2 agrees at 12 bases. CDR1 is LGHDT, CDR2 YNNKEL, per germline (reference sequence). The CDR3 runs 15 residues. The V segment lost 1 base and the J segment 9 bases; nucleotides outside the gene matches: 4.